This T cell receptor beta chain was found in a study of T-cell reconstitution after alpha-beta-depleted transplantation in children. Using unique molecular identifiers, the investigators prepared the TCRbeta library. TCRdb re-called the PCR reads with MiXCR, one entry per CDR3 protein. The sample lists a few hundred thousand distinct CDR3 sequences, more than 10% seen once, with 3.5% to 4.5% in the top ten. Here the sequenced sample was PBMCs, taken from the stem cell graft. The source of this sequence is a human donor who donated a stem cell graft to a child with Fanconi anemia.

The CDR3 nucleotides are TGCAGCGTTGACAGGGGGCCCTACGAGCAGTACTTC. Translation: CSVDRGPYEQYF. This chain links TRBV29-1 with TRBJ2-7; 8 bases map to TRBD1. CDR1 is SQVTM, CDR2 ANQGSEA, per germline. With V trimmed by 3 bases and J by 2 bases, 0 bases remained unmatched. This CDR3 region has 12 residues.